This T cell receptor beta chain derives from a study of CD8 T cells in Susac syndrome. V was clipped by 3 bases and J by 4 bases, with 15 bases between them. The length of the CDR3 is 15 residues. Germline V CDR1 and CDR2: LNHDA, SQIVND (reference sequence). cDNA came from about 0.46 to 1 ug RNA primed by random hexamers. TCRdb itself ran the immunoSEQ multiplex PCR reads through MiXCR, one entry per CDR3 protein. The table records roughly 300,000 distinct CDR3 sequences, roughly 84% of them present only once. Sequenced material: CD8+ T cells from PBMCs. The receptor's source is a human donor with multiple sclerosis. The gene calls are TRBV19 and TRBJ1-1; D is undetermined. The CDR3 is CASSIEHTGITEAFF. The CDR3 DNA follows: TGTGCCAGTAGTATCGAGCATACGGGGATCACTGAAGCTTTCTTT.